The TCR beta chain under discussion was sequenced for a study of cytomegalovirus exposure and HLA in healthy donors (dated by TCRdb to about 2017). Regarding the research as a whole: According to a later analysis, one platform produced both the approximately 110 validation repertoires and the 700 or so repertoires of the first cohort. The aim of the study was to test whether cataloging public T cell receptors could identify signatures of past pathogen exposure. Besides the first cohort of roughly 660 subjects, a separate validation cohort made up of 120 or so different subjects was used. High-throughput TCR immunosequencing, statistical association of individual TCRs with disease status, and machine learning were combined to predict cytomegalovirus infection status. What the research found in general, with its limitations: In both the original and validation cohorts, the classifier was reported to diagnose cytomegalovirus status with high specificity and sensitivity. Of the cluster scores, approximately 95% were above 0 in a later analysis, which found that TCRs clustered in the first cohort also tended to co-occur in the 120 validation repertoires. The authors suggested that the approach could potentially be generalized to other disease states and immunological phenotypes. Across donors, most TCR sequences were observed very rarely, whereas some public TCRs were present in many individuals. A later analysis lacked HLA typing for the validation cohort, so it scored co-occurrence in that cohort across all 110 or so repertoires. A total of 150 to 200 TCR beta chains were listed by the study as associated with cytomegalovirus. In vitro tests confirmed that a few of the cytomegalovirus-associated TCR beta chains recognize cytomegalovirus antigens.

Library generation was performed with the immunoSEQ multiplex PCR assay. Per the authors' processing: A statistical classification framework was built to diagnose cytomegalovirus status from the catalog of TCR beta chain sequences. TCRdb provides this immuneACCESS table in a form limited to in-frame rearrangements. Some clones are lacking; in checked studies, under half of them reflect an unresolved V gene, and why the rest are absent is not known. Clone size and the V and J calls come from that table; the DNA yielded D and trimming. The sample data list some 170,000 clones, and about 89% of these were observed just once. The top ten clones comprise roughly 6.6% of the sample. The germline V gene sets CDR1 to SGHRS and CDR2 to YFSETQ. The CDR3 covers 17 residues, taking in both the cysteine and the phenylalanine. The only DNA kept is the CDR3, 51 bases in frame from the first base. V is cut back by 3 bases and J by 0 bases, with 8 bases in the junction unmatched.

Details on this clone: The antigen it binds to is not known. It has no much larger one-base neighbor in the sample; base qualities were not kept.

Donors formed part of the validation cohort, which comprised 120 subjects and was distinct from the first cohort of 550 to 850 subjects. What was sequenced was PBMCs. The chain is made from TRBV5-1 and TRBJ2-2, and 7 junction bases match TRBD1. The TCR originated in a man aged 25 to 40 in good health and CMV-seropositive. The bases read TGCGCCAGCAGCTGGGCCCCGGACAGGCCGAACACCGGGGAGCTGTTTTTT. Translated, this gives CASSWAPDRPNTGELFF.